This TCR beta chain was obtained from a study of blood T cell repertoires in COVID-19. About the research overall: The United States, Italy and Spain supplied acute and convalescent COVID-19 samples.

The Seattle patients joined while their infection was active and were tracked longitudinally afterward. In the original analysis: Reference gene primer amplification gave nucleated cell count estimates. Assay: immunoSEQ multiplex PCR; the TCRdb copy retains only in-frame clones and omits some. V and J calls plus clone size are reproduced from that table; the DNA served to infer D and trimming. The sample consists of around 70,000 clones, approximately 84% of them appearing once. With 6 bases clipped from V and 9 bases from J, the junction kept 7 bases outside the gene matches. Germline V gene lookup returns CDR1 SGHDN and CDR2 FVKESK. The CDR3 runs 14 residues.

The material sequenced was peripheral blood. The rearrangement uses TRBV14 and TRBJ2-1; 11 bases map to TRBD2. This receptor was taken from a man aged 50-60 years with COVID-19, enrolled during active disease. The CDR3 is CASSFGLAGFEQFF. CDR3 DNA: TGTGCCAGCAGTTTCGGACTAGCGGGTTTTGAGCAGTTCTTC.